Shown below are 7 T cell receptor beta chains from a single sample sequenced in a study of T cells in Graves' hyperthyroidism and ophthalmopathy. The TCR beta CDR3 regions underwent amplification using RNA transcripts as the source. The TCR CDR3 first-round RT-PCR relied on the HTBI primer set. Via MiXCR, TCRdb re-called the multiplex PCR reads, giving one row per CDR3 protein. The repertoire has approximately 400,000 distinct CDR3 sequences, 15% to 19% of them found once; the top ten carry 13% to 15%. The specimen was blood. Receptors were obtained from a woman aged 18-29 years with Graves' hyperthyroidism.

The sample holds many counts of this clonotype. The chain couples TRBV2 to TRBJ1-5; 12 bases map to TRBD1. Looked up from germline, CDR1 is SNHLY and CDR2 is FYNNEI. The V and J ends lost 8 bases and 7 bases, in that order; junction bases with no gene match: 9. The CDR3 is 15 residues long. The CDR3 DNA is TGTGCCAGCTTCCGGGACAGGGGGCGCGACCAGCCCCAGCATTTT. Protein sequence: CASFRDRGRDQPQHF.

This clonotype came up a few times. The rearrangement joins TRBV4-2 to TRBJ2-7, with a tentative D call TRBD2 (6 bases). Looked up from germline, CDR1 is LGHNA and CDR2 is YNFKEQ. Trimming pared 1 base from V and 7 bases from J, leaving 14 bases between. This CDR3 region has 14 residues. The CDR3 protein is CASSQADAGWEQYF. CDR3 in DNA: TGTGCCAGCAGCCAAGCCGACGCGGGGTGGGAGCAGTACTTC.

This clonotype was seen at least ten times. The chain uses TRBV14 and TRBJ2-1; weak D call: TRBD1 (6 bases). This CDR3 comprises 13 residues. Germline assignment: CDR1 SGHDN and CDR2 FVKESK. Trimming removed 4 bases from V and 2 bases from J, with 6 bases in between. CDR3 amino acids: CASSRDTYNEQFF. The DNA of the CDR3 is TGTGCCAGCAGCCGGGACACCTACAATGAGCAGTTCTTC.

A few counts support this clonotype. The V call is TRBV29-1, the J call TRBJ2-1, with 12 bases that match TRBD2. Germline V CDR1 and CDR2: SQVTM, ANQGSEA. The CDR3 loop spans 15 amino acids. Trimming took 8 bases from V and 9 from J; bases not matched to a gene: 14. This CDR3 is CSSRRLAGEYSEQFF. In DNA, the CDR3 is TGCAGCTCGCGTCGACTAGCGGGAGAGTATAGTGAGCAGTTCTTC.

The chain joins TRBV7-9 to TRBJ1-4, with TRBD1 identical over 7 bases. CDR1 SEHNR and CDR2 FQNEAQ come from the germline V gene (reference sequence). This CDR3 contains 15 residues. V trimming: 5 bases; J trimming: 2 bases; junction bases outside the gene matches: 5. In DNA form, the CDR3 reads TGTGCCAGCAGCCGACAGGGTTCCACTAATGAAAAACTGTTTTTT. Protein product: CASSRQGSTNEKLFF.

This clonotype was observed many times. The chain carries TRBV24-1 and TRBJ1-2; 9 positions agree with TRBD1. In germline, CDR1 is KGHDR, CDR2 SFDVKD. The CDR3 consists of 14 residues. Losses at the gene ends were 3 bases for V and 7 bases for J; bases not matched to a gene: 5. The CDR3 loop is CATSDPGQGSGYTF. The CDR3 bases are TGTGCCACCAGTGATCCGGGACAGGGTTCTGGCTACACCTTC.

The table lists this clonotype with a few counts. The chain uses TRBV14 and TRBJ2-3, with 9 bases aligning to TRBD1. The length of the CDR3 is 16 residues. After removal of 1 base from V and 4 bases from J, the junction contained 6 bases not matched to a gene. The V gene's germline CDR1 is SGHDN and CDR2 FVKESK. CDR3 protein: CASSQVNRGHPDTQYF. CDR3 sequence (DNA): TGTGCCAGCAGCCAAGTTAACAGGGGGCACCCAGATACGCAGTATTTT.